The 9 T cell receptor beta chains given below trace back to one sample, sequenced in a study of untreated major depressive disorder. Broader study findings: Depressed patients' CD4+ T cells carried increased TRBV05-01 (Vbeta 5.1) usage versus control CD4+ T cells.

Produced via immunoSEQ multiplex PCR; TCRdb's table is partial and in-frame only. The sample carries around 13,000 clones, around 90% recorded once. These TCRs' antigens remain unknown. The source material was CD4+ T cells from PBMCs. Every receptor here comes from a man between 25 and 39 years old with major depressive disorder.

V and J are TRBV6-1 and TRBJ1-4, with TRBD1 identical over 10 bases. The CDR3 length is 15 residues. Germline trimming cut 5 bases from V and 11 bases from J; bases unmatched to any gene: 11. Germline CDR1 and CDR2: MNHNS and SASEGT. The CDR3 protein is CASSTPGQGSGKLFF. The CDR3 nucleotides are TGTGCCAGCAGTACCCCGGGACAGGGGTCCGGGAAACTGTTTTTT.

The rearrangement joins TRBV6-1 to TRBJ2-5; possibly TRBD2 for D (5 bases). This CDR3 contains 15 residues. V was trimmed by 5 bases and J by 4 bases, leaving 17 bases between them. Germline V CDR1 and CDR2: MNHNS, SASEGT. The CDR3 protein is CASSRTPNLGETQYF. The CDR3 nucleotides read TGTGCCAGCAGTAGGACTCCTAACTTGGGAGAGACCCAGTACTTC.

A single count supports this clone. The chain recombines TRBV5-1 with TRBJ2-6; no clear D gene. Germline V gene sequence: CDR1 SGHRS, CDR2 YFSETQ. The CDR3 is made up of 16 amino acids. Between the trimmed V and J ends, which lost 4 bases and 4 bases, there was a span of 15 bases. CDR3 nucleotide sequence: TGCGCCAGCAGCGACGGCGACCCCGAGGGGGCCAACGTCCTGACTTTC. It yields the protein CASSDGDPEGANVLTF.

This sequence joins TRBV2 and TRBJ2-7, with D tentatively TRBD1 (6 bases). This CDR3 has 14 residues. The V and J ends lost 6 bases and 4 bases respectively, with 16 bases between them. Per the germline V gene, CDR1 is SNHLY and CDR2 is FYNNEI. CDR3 protein: CASSPTDRRYEQYF. The CDR3 nucleotides read TGTGCCAGCAGCCCCACCGACAGGAGATACGAGCAGTACTTC.

The rearrangement joins TRBV5-4 to TRBJ2-3, with D tentatively TRBD2 (6 bases). V shed 1 base and J shed 0 bases, with 9 bases lying between them. There are 15 residues in the CDR3. Germline V gives CDR1 SGHNT, CDR2 YYREEE (reference sequence). The CDR3 nucleotides read TGTGCCAGCAGCTTGTCCCGGGAGAGCACAGATACGCAGTATTTT. It specifies CASSLSRESTDTQYF.

The rearrangement links TRBV7-6 to TRBJ1-3; D is possibly TRBD1 (5 bases). The CDR3 has 16 amino acids. From germline, CDR1 is SGHVS and CDR2 FNYEAQ. V was pared by 5 bases and J by 4 bases, with 18 bases between. The CDR3 sequence: CASSERPGPLGNTIYF. CDR3 bases: TGTGCCAGCAGCGAGCGCCCGGGGCCTCTAGGAAACACCATATATTTT.

The chain couples TRBV9 to TRBJ1-2, with D perhaps TRBD1 (6 bases). Germline CDR1 and CDR2: SGDLS and YYNGEE. The CDR3 has 13 residues. Trimming took 1 base from V and 5 from J, leaving 9 bases between them. DNA for the CDR3: TGTGCCAGCAGCGTACAGGGGAGTTATGGCTACACCTTC. Protein product: CASSVQGSYGYTF.

The V gene is TRBV14, the J gene TRBJ2-2; possibly TRBD1 for D (5 bases). Trimming stripped 4 bases from V and 0 bases from J, with 9 bases between. The CDR3 extends over 15 amino acids. Germline V gene sequence: CDR1 SGHDN, CDR2 FVKESK. CDR3 DNA sequence: TGTGCCAGCAGCCCAGGGCTACCGAACACCGGGGAGCTGTTTTTT. Residues: CASSPGLPNTGELFF.

The chain couples TRBV7-8 to TRBJ2-4, with a weak D call TRBD2 (7 bases). V shed 1 base and J shed 4 bases, with 20 bases lying between them. Germline V gene data show CDR1 as SGHVS and CDR2 as FQNEAQ. This CDR3 is 18 amino acids long. In DNA, the CDR3 is TGTGCCAGCAGCTTAGTTCGCGCGGGGGCCAACCTGAAAAACATTCAGTACTTC. Translating gives CASSLVRAGANLKNIQYF.